These 5 T cell receptor beta chains share one sample of origin, sequenced in a study of T cells in Graves' hyperthyroidism and ophthalmopathy. It was RNA transcripts that yielded the amplified TCR beta CDR3 regions. An initial round of RT-PCR targeting the TCR CDR3 relied on the HTBI primer set. TCRdb redid the calling of the multiplex PCR reads with MiXCR, one entry per CDR3 protein. The sample consists of more than 300,000 distinct CDR3 sequences, about 18% of them appearing once. The sequencing sample was made of blood. The receptors stem from a woman between 25 and 40 years old with Graves' hyperthyroidism that later progressed to Graves' ophthalmopathy.

Points on this clonotype: A read error may be the cause here, since a much bigger clone is one base away. The chain employs TRBV28 and TRBJ1-2; D perhaps matches TRBD1 (6 bases). The germline CDR1 and CDR2 sequences are MDHEN and SYDVKM. This CDR3 contains 14 residues. Trimming cost V 8 bases and J 6 bases, with 19 bases left between them. This CDR3 is CASRASGAFHGYTF. The CDR3 bases are TGTGCCAGCCGCGCATCAGGGGCTTTTCATGGCTACACCTTC.

This chain joins TRBV5-1 and TRBJ2-7; the D gene could be TRBD1 or TRBD2 (6 bases each). The CDR3 is 15 residues long. Trimming pared 1 base from V and 4 bases from J, leaving 15 bases between. Germline V gene data show CDR1 as SGHRS and CDR2 as YFSETQ. The DNA for the CDR3 is TGCGCCAGCAGCTTGATGGCAGGGGAGGAATACGAGCAGTACTTC. This sequence encodes CASSLMAGEEYEQYF.

This rearrangement joins TRBV28 to TRBJ2-2; either TRBD1 or TRBD2 may supply D (5 bases each). The V gene lost 6 bases and the J gene lost 5 bases, with 19 bases spanning the gap. The CDR3 consists of 16 residues. CDR1 is MDHEN and CDR2 is SYDVKM in the germline V gene. The CDR3, as DNA: TGTGCCAGCAGGCCCCTGGGGACGGCAGGGACCGGGGAGCTGTTTTTT. Its translation is CASRPLGTAGTGELFF.

The chain carries TRBV12-5 and TRBJ2-2; possible D gene TRBD1, 6 bases. This CDR3 contains 15 residues. V was pared by 6 bases and J by 2 bases, with 13 bases between. Germline CDR1 is LGHNT and CDR2 is FRNRAP. CDR3 sequence: CASGAGTTNTGELFF. The CDR3 DNA follows: TGTGCTAGTGGCGCCGGGACAACAAACACCGGGGAGCTGTTTTTT.

CDR3 coding DNA: TGTGCCACCAGTGATTCTACGAATGAGCAGTTCTTC. This translates into CATSDSTNEQFF. V is TRBV24-1 and J is TRBJ2-1, with D unresolved. CDR1 KGHDR and CDR2 SFDVKD come from the germline V gene. This CDR3 region has 12 residues. The ends were cut back, 2 bases at V and 7 bases at J, with 5 bases in the middle.